This paragraph covers one TCR beta chain sequence. Only in-frame clones appear in the TCRdb table, and some are missing; sequencing was by immunoSEQ multiplex PCR. The data show 500,000 to 750,000 clones, 85% to 90% seen once. This CDR3 is built from 15 residues. The V gene's germline CDR1 is LNHDA and CDR2 SQIVND (reference sequence). The trim removed 1 base at V and 2 bases at J, leaving 0 bases unmatched. The data are from a study of shared T cell receptors in the human thymus. Another study also made use of these data, one on human thymus T cells.

The clonotype comes from a boy in the first two years of life with a congenital heart defect. The J gene is TRBJ2-7, the V gene TRBV19; 12 bases match TRBD2. The sample was thymocytes. CDR3 sequence reads: CASSIGLAGAYEQYF. The CDR3 DNA reads as TGTGCCAGTAGTATAGGACTAGCGGGAGCCTACGAGCAGTACTTC.